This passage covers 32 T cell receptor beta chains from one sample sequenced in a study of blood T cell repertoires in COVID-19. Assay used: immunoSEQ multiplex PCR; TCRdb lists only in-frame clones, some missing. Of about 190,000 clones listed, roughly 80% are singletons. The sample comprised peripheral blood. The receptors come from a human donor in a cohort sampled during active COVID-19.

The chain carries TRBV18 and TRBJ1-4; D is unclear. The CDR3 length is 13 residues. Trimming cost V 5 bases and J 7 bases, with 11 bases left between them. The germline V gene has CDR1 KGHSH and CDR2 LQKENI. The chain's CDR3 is CASSIRVSEKLFF. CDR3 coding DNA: TGTGCCAGCTCAATCCGGGTTAGTGAAAAACTGTTTTTT.

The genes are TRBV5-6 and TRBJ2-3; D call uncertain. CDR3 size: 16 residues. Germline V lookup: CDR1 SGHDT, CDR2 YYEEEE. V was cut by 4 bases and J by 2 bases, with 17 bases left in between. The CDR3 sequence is CASSLDGSSSTDTQYF. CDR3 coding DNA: TGTGCCAGCAGCCTAGATGGCTCGAGTTCCACAGATACGCAGTATTTT.

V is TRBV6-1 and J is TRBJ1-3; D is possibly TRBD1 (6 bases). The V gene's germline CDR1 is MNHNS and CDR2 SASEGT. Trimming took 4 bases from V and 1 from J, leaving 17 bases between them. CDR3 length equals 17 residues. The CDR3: CASSARYRDVSGNTIYF. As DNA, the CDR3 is TGTGCCAGCAGTGCAAGATACAGGGACGTTTCTGGAAACACCATATATTTT.

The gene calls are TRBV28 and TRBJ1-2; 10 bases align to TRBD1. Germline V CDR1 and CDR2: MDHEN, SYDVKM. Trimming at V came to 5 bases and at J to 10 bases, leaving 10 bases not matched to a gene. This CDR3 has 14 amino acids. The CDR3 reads CASSQPDRGGVYTF. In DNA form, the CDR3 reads TGTGCCAGCAGTCAACCGGACAGGGGGGGAGTCTACACCTTC.

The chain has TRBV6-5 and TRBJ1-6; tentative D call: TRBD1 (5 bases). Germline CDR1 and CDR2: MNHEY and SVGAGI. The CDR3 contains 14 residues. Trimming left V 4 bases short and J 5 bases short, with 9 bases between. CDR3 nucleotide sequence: TGTGCCAGCAGTTGGGCAGGGAATAATTCACCCCTCCACTTT. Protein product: CASSWAGNNSPLHF.

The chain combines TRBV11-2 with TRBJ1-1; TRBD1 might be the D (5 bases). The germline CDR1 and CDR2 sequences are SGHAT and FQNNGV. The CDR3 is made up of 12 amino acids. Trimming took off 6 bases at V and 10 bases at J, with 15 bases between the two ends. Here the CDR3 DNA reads TGTGCCAGCAGTTCACAGGTACTTGGAGCTTTCTTT. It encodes CASSSQVLGAFF.

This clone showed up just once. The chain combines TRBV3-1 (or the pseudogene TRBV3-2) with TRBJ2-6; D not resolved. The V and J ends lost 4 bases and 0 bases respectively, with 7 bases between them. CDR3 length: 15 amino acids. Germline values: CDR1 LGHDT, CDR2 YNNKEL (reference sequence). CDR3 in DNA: TGTGCCAGCAGCCTATCTAACTCTGGGGCCAACGTCCTGACTTTC. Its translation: CASSLSNSGANVLTF.

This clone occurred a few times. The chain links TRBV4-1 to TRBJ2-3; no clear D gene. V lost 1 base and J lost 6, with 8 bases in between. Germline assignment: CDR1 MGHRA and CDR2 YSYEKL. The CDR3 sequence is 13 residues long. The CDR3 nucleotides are TGCGCCAGCAGCCAAGGGCCCCTGGATACGCAGTATTTT. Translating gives CASSQGPLDTQYF.

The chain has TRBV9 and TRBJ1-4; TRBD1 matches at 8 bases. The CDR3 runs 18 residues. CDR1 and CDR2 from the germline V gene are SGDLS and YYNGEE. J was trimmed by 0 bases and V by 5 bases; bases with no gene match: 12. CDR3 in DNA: TGTGCCAGCAGTGTGAGACCGGGACAGGCTGCAACTAATGAAAAACTGTTTTTT. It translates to CASSVRPGQAATNEKLFF.

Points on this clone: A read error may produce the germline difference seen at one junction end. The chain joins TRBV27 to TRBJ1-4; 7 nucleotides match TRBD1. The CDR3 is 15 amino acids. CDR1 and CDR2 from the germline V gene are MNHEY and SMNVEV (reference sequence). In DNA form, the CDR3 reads TGTGCCAGCAGTCTATCCGGGACAGCTGGGGGAAAACTGTTTTTT. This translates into CASSLSGTAGGKLFF.

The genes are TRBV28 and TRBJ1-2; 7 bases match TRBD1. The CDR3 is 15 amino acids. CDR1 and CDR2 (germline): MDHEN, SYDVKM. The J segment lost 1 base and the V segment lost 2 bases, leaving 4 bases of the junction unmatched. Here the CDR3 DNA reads TGTGCCAGCAGTTTAGAGGACAGGCTTAACTATGGCTACACCTTC. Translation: CASSLEDRLNYGYTF.

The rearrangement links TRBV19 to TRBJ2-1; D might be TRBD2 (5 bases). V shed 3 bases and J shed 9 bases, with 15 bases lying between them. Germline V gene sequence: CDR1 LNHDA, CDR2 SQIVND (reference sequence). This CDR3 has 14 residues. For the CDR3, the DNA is TGTGCCAGTAGTATCCCTCTCCATAGCGCTGAGCAGTTCTTC. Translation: CASSIPLHSAEQFF.

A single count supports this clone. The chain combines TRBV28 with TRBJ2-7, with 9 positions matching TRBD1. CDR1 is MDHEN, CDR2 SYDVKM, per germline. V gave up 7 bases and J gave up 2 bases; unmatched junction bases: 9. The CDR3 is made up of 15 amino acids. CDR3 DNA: TGTGCCAGCACCCTTCTGGGACAGGGCCCCTACGAGCAGTACTTC. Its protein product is CASTLLGQGPYEQYF.

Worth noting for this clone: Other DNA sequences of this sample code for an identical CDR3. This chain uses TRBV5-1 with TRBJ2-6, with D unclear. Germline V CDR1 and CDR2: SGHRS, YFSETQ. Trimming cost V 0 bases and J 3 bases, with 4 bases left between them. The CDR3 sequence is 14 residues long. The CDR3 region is CASSLASGANVLTF. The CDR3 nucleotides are TGCGCCAGCAGCTTGGCGAGTGGGGCCAACGTCCTGACTTTC.

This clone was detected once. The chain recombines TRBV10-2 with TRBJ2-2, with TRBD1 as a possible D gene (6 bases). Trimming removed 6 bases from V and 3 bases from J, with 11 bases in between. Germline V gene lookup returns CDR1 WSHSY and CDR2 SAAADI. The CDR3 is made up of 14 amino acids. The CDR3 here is CASRAYRDTGELFF. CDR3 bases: TGCGCCAGCAGAGCTTACAGGGACACCGGGGAGCTGTTTTTT.

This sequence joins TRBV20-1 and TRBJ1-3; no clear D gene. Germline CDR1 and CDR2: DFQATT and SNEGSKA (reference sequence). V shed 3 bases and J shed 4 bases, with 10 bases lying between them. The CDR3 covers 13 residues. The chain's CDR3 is CSASLFAGNTIYF. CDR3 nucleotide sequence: TGCAGTGCTAGTCTATTCGCCGGAAACACCATATATTTT.

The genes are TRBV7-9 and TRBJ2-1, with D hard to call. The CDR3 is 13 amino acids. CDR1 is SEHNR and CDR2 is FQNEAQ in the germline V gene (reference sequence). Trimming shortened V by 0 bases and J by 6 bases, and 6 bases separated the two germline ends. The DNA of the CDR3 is TGTGCCAGCAGCTTAGCGGCGGTCAATGAGCAGTTCTTC. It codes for CASSLAAVNEQFF.

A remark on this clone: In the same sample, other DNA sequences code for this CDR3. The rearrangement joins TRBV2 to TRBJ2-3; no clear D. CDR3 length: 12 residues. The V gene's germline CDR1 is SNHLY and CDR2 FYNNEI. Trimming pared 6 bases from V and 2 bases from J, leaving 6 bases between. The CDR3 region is CASSVLTDTQYF. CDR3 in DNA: TGTGCCAGCAGCGTTCTCACAGATACGCAGTATTTT.

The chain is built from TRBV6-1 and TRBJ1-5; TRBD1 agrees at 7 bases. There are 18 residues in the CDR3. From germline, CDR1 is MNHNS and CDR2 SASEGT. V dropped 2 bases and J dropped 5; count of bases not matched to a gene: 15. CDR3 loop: CASSEKRQGTLLHQPQHF. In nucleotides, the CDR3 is TGTGCCAGCAGTGAAAAGAGACAGGGTACCCTTTTACATCAGCCCCAGCATTTT.

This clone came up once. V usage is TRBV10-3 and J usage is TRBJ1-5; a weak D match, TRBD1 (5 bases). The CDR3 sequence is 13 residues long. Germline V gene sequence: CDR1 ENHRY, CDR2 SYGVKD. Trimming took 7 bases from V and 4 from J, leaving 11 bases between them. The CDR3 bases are TGTGCCATCACTGCGACAGCTAATCAGCCCCAGCATTTT. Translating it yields CAITATANQPQHF.

CDR3 loop: CASSISGQPFRPNQPQHF. DNA for the CDR3: TGTGCCAGCAGCATCTCAGGACAGCCCTTTCGACCAAATCAGCCCCAGCATTTT. V is TRBV21-1 and J is TRBJ1-5; the table calls TRBD1, which could not be checked here. TRBV21-1 is noted as a pseudogene. The CDR3 extends over 18 amino acids.

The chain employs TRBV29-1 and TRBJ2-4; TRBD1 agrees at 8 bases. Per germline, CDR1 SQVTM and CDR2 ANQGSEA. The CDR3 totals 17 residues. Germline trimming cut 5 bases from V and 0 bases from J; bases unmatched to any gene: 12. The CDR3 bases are TGCAGCGTTCCCCGACAGGGGTCCGTCTTAGCCAAAAACATTCAGTACTTC. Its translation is CSVPRQGSVLAKNIQYF.

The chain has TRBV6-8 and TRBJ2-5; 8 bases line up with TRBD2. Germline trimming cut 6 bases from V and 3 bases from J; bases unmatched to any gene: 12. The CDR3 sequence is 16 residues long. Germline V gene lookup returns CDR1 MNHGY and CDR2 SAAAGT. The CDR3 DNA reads TGTGCCAGCAGCTCGCTCATCTCGGGGGGGGAAGAGACCCAGTACTTC. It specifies CASSSLISGGEETQYF.

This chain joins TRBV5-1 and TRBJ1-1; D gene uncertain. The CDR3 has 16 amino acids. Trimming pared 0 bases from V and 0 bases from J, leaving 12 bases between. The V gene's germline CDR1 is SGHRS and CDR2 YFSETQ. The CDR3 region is CASSLEPGSMNTEAFF. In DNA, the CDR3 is TGCGCCAGCAGCTTGGAACCGGGGAGCATGAACACTGAAGCTTTCTTT.

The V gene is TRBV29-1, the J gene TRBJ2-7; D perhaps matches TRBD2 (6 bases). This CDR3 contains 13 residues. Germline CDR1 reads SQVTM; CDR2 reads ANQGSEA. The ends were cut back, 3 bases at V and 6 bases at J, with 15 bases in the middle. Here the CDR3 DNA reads TGCAGCGTTGACCACGACGGGACTTCCGAGCAGTACTTC. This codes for CSVDHDGTSEQYF.

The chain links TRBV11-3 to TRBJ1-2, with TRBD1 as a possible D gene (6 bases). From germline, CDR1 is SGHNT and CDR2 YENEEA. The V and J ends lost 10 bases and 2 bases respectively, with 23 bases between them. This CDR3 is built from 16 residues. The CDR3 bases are TGTGCCACCGAAGTATGGGGGCCGGAGGTAAACTATGGCTACACCTTC. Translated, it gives CATEVWGPEVNYGYTF.

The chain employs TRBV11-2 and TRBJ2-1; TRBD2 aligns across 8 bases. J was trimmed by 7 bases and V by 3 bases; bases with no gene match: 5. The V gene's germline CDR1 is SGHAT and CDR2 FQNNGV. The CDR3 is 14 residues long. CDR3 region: CASSFSGSMNEQFF. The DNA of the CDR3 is TGTGCCAGCAGCTTCAGCGGGAGTATGAATGAGCAGTTCTTC.

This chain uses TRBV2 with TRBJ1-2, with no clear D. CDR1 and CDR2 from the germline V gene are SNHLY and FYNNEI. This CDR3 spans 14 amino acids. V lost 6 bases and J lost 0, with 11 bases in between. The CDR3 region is CASRTQAANYGYTF. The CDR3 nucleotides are TGTGCCAGCAGAACTCAGGCCGCTAACTATGGCTACACCTTC.

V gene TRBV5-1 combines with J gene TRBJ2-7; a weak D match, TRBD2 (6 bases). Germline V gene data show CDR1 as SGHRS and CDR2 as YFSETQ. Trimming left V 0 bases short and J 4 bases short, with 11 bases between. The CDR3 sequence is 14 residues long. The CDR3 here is CASSLAGGHYEQYV. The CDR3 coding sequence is TGCGCCAGCAGCTTGGCCGGGGGTCATTACGAGCAGTACGTC.

The CDR3 is CASSFPGAEQYV. The CDR3 coding sequence is TGTGCCAGCAGCTTTCCGGGTGCCGAGCAGTACGTC. The chain has TRBV5-6 and TRBJ2-7, with D uncertain. V dropped 2 bases and J dropped 6 bases, with 9 bases sitting between them. Germline V CDR1 and CDR2: SGHDT, YYEEEE. This CDR3 spans 12 amino acids.

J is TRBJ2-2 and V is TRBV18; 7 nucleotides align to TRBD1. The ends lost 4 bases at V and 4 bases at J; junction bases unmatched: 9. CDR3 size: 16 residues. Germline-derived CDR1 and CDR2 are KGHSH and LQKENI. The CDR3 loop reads CASSRGQARSTGELFF. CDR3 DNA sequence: TGTGCCAGCTCACGTGGACAGGCCCGCTCCACCGGGGAGCTGTTTTTT.

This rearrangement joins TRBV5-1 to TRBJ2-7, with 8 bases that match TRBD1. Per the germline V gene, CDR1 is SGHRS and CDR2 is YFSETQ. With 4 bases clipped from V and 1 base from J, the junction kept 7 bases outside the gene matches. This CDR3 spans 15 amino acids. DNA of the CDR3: TGCGCCAGCAGCCTAGGACAGGGACCATCCTACGAGCAGTACGTC. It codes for CASSLGQGPSYEQYV.